This TCR beta chain was found in a study of blood T cells in healthy people across ages. In the study overall: Per every two T cells, about one barcoded beta molecule was captured by template switching.

This clonotype was seen a single time. Its antigen is currently unknown. Study findings and constraints: As naive T cell percentage varied, TCR beta diversity correlated strongly with it. Measured against age, TCR beta diversity per million T cells decreased in a roughly linear manner.

With a J-beta primer mix and a sample-barcoded 5' primer, a second PCR ran about 6 to 11 cycles. TCRdb re-called the 5' RACE reads with MiXCR, one entry per CDR3 protein. The sample includes approximately 600,000 distinct CDR3 sequences, 58% of them seen just once. The CDR3 is made up of 15 amino acids. The V gene lost 4 bases and the J gene lost 3 bases, with 14 bases spanning the gap. Germline V CDR1 and CDR2: MNHEY, SVGEGT. Donors gave 9 to 10 milliliters of peripheral blood apiece. V usage is TRBV6-2 or TRBV6-3 and J usage is TRBJ2-3, with a tentative D call TRBD1 (6 bases). The clonotype comes from a man in his fifties or sixties in good health. The sample consisted of blood. The CDR3 reads CASSFELQGTDTQYF. CDR3 DNA sequence: TGTGCCAGCAGTTTCGAGCTACAGGGTACAGATACGCAGTATTTT.